Below, 9 T cell receptor beta chains from the same sample are listed, as sequenced in a study of T cell responses to AZD1222 COVID-19 vaccine (dated by TCRdb to the early 2020s). To prepare the library, the immunoSEQ multiplex PCR assay was applied. As stored in TCRdb, this immuneACCESS dataset retains in-frame rearrangements with V and J assigned. A fraction of the clones does not appear; measured against another copy, unresolved V genes explain less than half of the discrepancy, and the remainder lacks a known reason. Recorded for this sample are some 130,000 clones; 92% of them occurred a single time. Of the sample, just over 3% is held by the ten largest clones. The time point label, read with the paper, signifies: baseline before first vaccination. This specimen was peripheral blood, taken on day 0 of AZD1222 vaccination. All receptors derive from an adult in good health.

This chain uses TRBV14 with TRBJ2-2; no clear D. This CDR3 is built from 16 residues. V was cut by 1 base and J by 1 base, with 10 bases left in between. Looked up from germline, CDR1 is SGHDN and CDR2 is FVKESK. The CDR3 reads CASSQVQLGNTGELFF. For the CDR3, the DNA is TGTGCCAGCAGCCAAGTCCAGCTGGGGAACACCGGGGAGCTGTTTTTT.

CDR3 DNA: TGTGCCAGCAGTTACGGCGAGAACACTGAAGCTTTCTTT. Translated: CASSYGENTEAFF. This rearrangement joins TRBV6-5 to TRBJ1-1; no reliable D call. Germline CDR1 reads MNHEY; CDR2 reads SVGAGI. V dropped 2 bases and J dropped 1 base, with 5 bases sitting between them. This CDR3 comprises 13 residues.

V and J are TRBV27 and TRBJ2-3; possibly TRBD1 or TRBD2 for D (5 bases each). Germline V lookup: CDR1 MNHEY, CDR2 SMNVEV (reference sequence). Trimming stripped 7 bases from V and 3 bases from J, with 11 bases between. The CDR3 contains 13 residues. This chain's CDR3 is CASNKWGTDTQYF. DNA for the CDR3: TGTGCCAGCAATAAGTGGGGGACAGATACGCAGTATTTT.

J is TRBJ1-2 and V is TRBV30; D call uncertain. The V gene's germline CDR1 is GTSNPN and CDR2 SVGIG (reference sequence). The CDR3 loop spans 14 amino acids. Trimming took off 0 bases at V and 1 base at J, with 9 bases between the two ends. In DNA, the CDR3 is TGTGCCTGGAGTGTACGTGGGATTAACTATGGCTACACCTTC. As protein: CAWSVRGINYGYTF.

The gene calls are TRBV6-5 and TRBJ2-7, with 7 bases matching TRBD1. Unmatched junction bases numbered 11, after V lost 6 bases and J lost 3 bases. There are 15 residues in the CDR3. Per the germline V gene, CDR1 is MNHEY and CDR2 is SVGAGI. The CDR3 nucleotides are TGTGCCAGCAGGGGTTCCGGGACAGTTCTCTACGAGCAGTACTTC. Encoded protein: CASRGSGTVLYEQYF.

The chain joins TRBV30 to TRBJ1-5; D not certain. Trimming cost V 0 bases and J 11 bases, with 14 bases left between them. Per the germline V gene, CDR1 is GTSNPN and CDR2 is SVGIG (reference sequence). The CDR3 is 13 residues long. In nucleotides, the CDR3 is TGTGCCTGGAGTGTCGGCAGAGCCTCAGCCCAGCATTTT. Amino acid sequence: CAWSVGRASAQHF.

J is TRBJ2-3 and V is TRBV2; 9 positions match TRBD2. With V trimmed by 10 bases and J by 4 bases, 12 bases remained unmatched. In germline, CDR1 is SNHLY, CDR2 FYNNEI. The CDR3 loop spans 15 amino acids. The CDR3 spells CATVRVAGAADTQYF. CDR3 nucleotides: TGTGCCACTGTAAGGGTAGCGGGAGCGGCAGATACGCAGTATTTT.

The chain is built from TRBV18 and TRBJ1-6; no definite D call. CDR1 KGHSH and CDR2 LQKENI come from the germline V gene. The CDR3 is made up of 14 amino acids. The ends were cut back, 0 bases at V and 8 bases at J, with 8 bases in the middle. The CDR3 loop is CASSPPGPHSPLHF. CDR3 coding DNA: TGTGCCAGCTCACCACCGGGTCCACATTCACCCCTCCACTTT.

This clone was observed a handful of times. The chain combines TRBV28 with TRBJ1-2, with no clear D. From germline, CDR1 is MDHEN and CDR2 SYDVKM. The CDR3 contains 13 residues. V lost 10 bases and J lost 4, with 16 bases in between. DNA for the CDR3: TGTGCCATCGTGAAGGACGGTTTCTATGGCTACACCTTC. It encodes CAIVKDGFYGYTF.